Described below is a single T cell receptor (beta chain) sequence and its context. Antigen unknown. This sample is drawn from a study of CD39 and CD103 CD8 tumor-infiltrating T cells. Study findings and constraints: DP CD8 TILs seemed more oligoclonal than DN, SP and blood memory CD8. DN TIL clonotypes largely overlapped peripheral memory CD8 repertoires, unlike DP.

Clones were read by immunoSEQ multiplex PCR, and TCRdb kept only the in-frame ones, dropping some. The sample has some 16,000 clones; 80% to 95% are singletons. The CDR3 contains 15 residues. Trimming stripped 2 bases from V and 6 bases from J, with 14 bases between. Germline V lookup: CDR1 KGHSH, CDR2 LQKENI. Memory CD8 T cells were sorted as CD8+CD4-CD45RA-, any CCR7 status. The chain combines TRBV18 with TRBJ1-5, with D maybe TRBD1 (6 bases). This clonotype was sampled from a human donor with head and neck squamous cell carcinoma. Sequencing was done on a sample of CD8+ T cells sorted from blood. Stated subset: total memory CD8 T cells (CD45RA-CCR7+/-) from blood or uninvolved lymph node. CDR3 nucleotides: TGTGCCAGCTCACCATTTGCGGGGGCAGGTCAGCCCCAGCATTTT. This encodes CASSPFAGAGQPQHF.